This TCR beta chain was identified during a study of beta chain features in type 1 diabetes. Overall study findings and caveats: Shortening of TCRB CDR3s, moderate but significant, appeared in all four CD4+ subsets of Type 1 diabetes patients.

The entirety of the isolated RNA underwent reverse transcription, so expressed TCRB transcripts were sequenced. The assay was immunoSEQ multiplex PCR, and TCRdb's table has in-frame clones only and misses some. The table lists hundreds of thousands of clones, around 15% of them singletons. With respect to this clone: As yet, its antigen is unknown.

The sample comprised naive CD4+ T cells from blood. This TCR came from a young man with type 1 diabetes.

In DNA, the CDR3 is TGCAGCGGGTGGACAGGGCGGAATGAAAAACTGTTTTTT. Protein: CSGWTGRNEKLFF. The V and J genes are TRBV29-1 and TRBJ1-4; 8 bases fit TRBD1. J was trimmed by 5 bases and V by 7 bases; bases with no gene match: 6. Germline V CDR1 and CDR2: SQVTM, ANQGSEA. This CDR3 comprises 13 residues.